The 29 T cell receptor beta chains below come from one sample, sequenced in a study of T cells in Graves' hyperthyroidism and ophthalmopathy. RNA transcripts provided the source from which TCR beta CDR3 regions were amplified. During a first-round RT-PCR of the TCR CDR3, the HTBI primer set was used. One entry per CDR3 protein, called by TCRdb with MiXCR from the multiplex PCR reads. The sample includes fewer than 900,000 distinct CDR3 sequences, 15% to 20% of them seen just once. The sequenced sample was blood. The receptors derive from a man aged 18 to 35 with Graves' hyperthyroidism.

The chain recombines TRBV19 with TRBJ2-7; possible D gene TRBD1, 5 bases. This CDR3 contains 14 residues. Per germline, CDR1 LNHDA and CDR2 SQIVND (reference sequence). Deletions cut 5 bases from V and 6 bases from J, with 17 bases between. The CDR3 spells CASSGSGFGFEQYF. CDR3 DNA sequence: TGTGCCAGTAGTGGATCAGGGTTTGGGTTCGAGCAGTACTTC. Supplemented by reference TRBV19 and TRBJ2-7, the full variable domain reads DGGITQSPKYLFRKEGQNVTLSCEQNLNHDAMYWYRQDPGQGLRLIYYSQIVNDFQKGDIAEGYSVSREKKESFPLTVTSAQKNPTAFYLCASSGSGFGFEQYFGPGTRLTVT.

The rearrangement joins TRBV7-2 to TRBJ2-1; D is possibly TRBD1 or TRBD2 (5 bases each). The V gene lost 5 bases and the J gene lost 0 bases, with 26 bases spanning the gap. Germline V gene data show CDR1 as SGHTA and CDR2 as FQGNSA. CDR3 length: 20 amino acids. The CDR3 spells CASSQGGGGAYQGSYNEQFF. The CDR3 DNA follows: TGTGCCAGCAGCCAAGGTGGAGGAGGCGCTTACCAGGGCTCCTACAATGAGCAGTTCTTC. Full variable domain (missing parts from reference TRBV7-2 and TRBJ2-1): GAGVSQSPSNKVTEKGKDVELRCDPISGHTALYWYRQSLGQGLEFLIYFQGNSAPDKSGLPSDRFSAERTGGSVSTLTIQRTQQEDSAVYLCASSQGGGGAYQGSYNEQFFGPGTRLTVL.

This chain connects TRBV6-1 to TRBJ1-2; 7 nucleotides agree with TRBD1. J gave up 4 bases and V 4 bases, and 9 bases lay outside the gene matches. Looked up from germline, CDR1 is MNHNS and CDR2 is SASEGT. CDR3 length: 15 residues. The CDR3 nucleotides read TGTGCCAGCAGTGTTACAGGGGTAGGGGGCTATGGCTACACCTTC. The encoded protein is CASSVTGVGGYGYTF.

This clonotype was counted at least ten times. The chain uses TRBV11-2 and TRBJ2-2; D is perhaps TRBD2 (6 bases). Germline V gene data show CDR1 as SGHAT and CDR2 as FQNNGV. This CDR3 has 16 amino acids. Trimming stripped 1 base from V and 3 bases from J, with 12 bases between. The CDR3 loop is CASSLVTSRDTGELFF. CDR3 coding DNA: TGTGCCAGCAGCTTAGTAACTAGCAGGGACACCGGGGAGCTGTTTTTT.

This clonotype turned up a few times. The J gene is TRBJ1-2, the V gene TRBV27, with 7 bases that match TRBD1. From germline, CDR1 is MNHEY and CDR2 SMNVEV (reference sequence). The CDR3 is 15 residues long. V shed 5 bases and J 7 bases; nucleotides not matched to a gene: 13. The CDR3 spells CASSPTGVGGGGYTF. The CDR3 coding sequence is TGTGCCAGCAGTCCTACAGGGGTAGGAGGGGGTGGCTACACCTTC.

The chain links TRBV6-6 to TRBJ1-6; 9 positions agree with TRBD1. CDR3 size: 13 residues. Per the germline V gene, CDR1 is MNHNY and CDR2 is SVGAGI (reference sequence). The trim removed 6 bases at V and 10 bases at J, leaving 4 bases unmatched. Here the CDR3 reads CASSLQGASPLHF. CDR3 nucleotide sequence: TGTGCCAGCAGCTTACAGGGGGCCTCACCCCTCCACTTT.

This clonotype came up many times. V gene TRBV5-6 combines with J gene TRBJ2-7; TRBD1 is a possible D gene (6 bases). Between the trimmed V and J ends, which lost 3 bases and 3 bases, there was a span of 16 bases. Germline V CDR1 and CDR2: SGHDT, YYEEEE. There are 15 residues in the CDR3. This CDR3 is CASSWGLTQGYEQYF. CDR3 in DNA: TGTGCCAGCAGCTGGGGCCTGACACAGGGCTACGAGCAGTACTTC.

This clonotype was observed a few times. The chain uses TRBV7-9 and TRBJ1-3; D remains ambiguous. CDR1 and CDR2 from the germline V gene are SEHNR and FQNEAQ (reference sequence). CDR3 length: 17 amino acids. Trimming left V 0 bases short and J 1 base short, with 13 bases between. For the CDR3, the DNA is TGTGCCAGCAGCTTAGCCCTAAATGAAAGATCTGGAAACACCATATATTTT. Residues: CASSLALNERSGNTIYF.

This sequence joins TRBV12-3 or TRBV12-4 and TRBJ1-6; D is possibly TRBD1 (5 bases). Trimming removed 3 bases from V and 0 bases from J, with 9 bases in between. This CDR3 comprises 16 residues. CDR3 nucleotides: TGTGCCAGCAGTTTGAAGGGGAGCTCCTATAATTCACCCCTCCACTTT. Translated, it gives CASSLKGSSYNSPLHF.

This clonotype was detected many times. The chain joins TRBV11-2 to TRBJ1-1; 7 nucleotides agree with TRBD1. Unmatched junction bases numbered 5, after V lost 0 bases and J lost 4 bases. Germline CDR1 is SGHAT and CDR2 is FQNNGV. The CDR3 consists of 15 residues. This chain's CDR3 is CASSLERDSFTEAFF. For the CDR3, the DNA is TGTGCCAGCAGCTTAGAGCGGGACAGCTTCACTGAAGCTTTCTTT. The full variable domain, with the rest looked up from reference TRBV11-2 and TRBJ1-1, is EAGVAQSPRYKIIEKRQSVAFWCNPISGHATLYWYQQILGQGPKLLIQFQNNGVVDDSQLPKDRFSAERLKGVDSTLKIQPAKLEDSAVYLCASSLERDSFTEAFFGQGTRLTVV.

The V call is TRBV3-1, the J call TRBJ1-6; 7 nucleotides align to TRBD1. CDR1 is LGHDT and CDR2 is YNNKEL in the germline V gene (reference sequence). The V gene end was trimmed by 2 bases and the J gene end by 14 bases; junction bases not matched to a gene: 3. The CDR3 runs 12 residues. The DNA of the CDR3 is TGTGCCAGCAGCCAATCGGGGACAGCCCTCCACTTT. Protein: CASSQSGTALHF.

This clonotype was seen ten or more times. The gene calls are TRBV30 and TRBJ1-1; D is unclear. V was pared by 2 bases and J by 5 bases, with 18 bases between. This CDR3 is 15 amino acids long. Germline values: CDR1 GTSNPN, CDR2 SVGIG (reference sequence). The CDR3 nucleotides read TGTGCCTGGAGTTCAACGGACGGTTTGTGGACTGAAGCTTTCTTT. It is translated as CAWSSTDGLWTEAFF.

Points on this clonotype: Germline is not matched at one junction end, which may reflect a read error. This chain uses TRBV11-3 with TRBJ2-1, with D unresolved. Germline V gene lookup returns CDR1 SGHNT and CDR2 YENEEA. This CDR3 has 13 residues. The CDR3 reads CVSTPATYNEQFF. CDR3 bases: TGTGTCAGCACCCCTGCGACCTACAATGAGCAGTTCTTC.

This clonotype came up a few times. One junction end disagrees with the germline gene, perhaps due to a read error. The chain has TRBV7-7 and TRBJ2-2; 8 nucleotides line up with TRBD1. In germline, CDR1 is SSHAT, CDR2 FNYEAQ (reference sequence). The CDR3 extends over 16 amino acids. The CDR3 DNA reads as TGTGCTAGCAGCTTTGCCGGACAGGGAATAGACGGGGAGCTGTTTTTT. Amino acids: CASSFAGQGIDGELFF.

This clonotype was seen a handful of times. CDR3 DNA: TGTGCCAGCAGTGAATTCCCGGATACGCAGTATTTT. It translates to CASSEFPDTQYF. The chain links TRBV2 to TRBJ2-3; D gene ambiguous. The CDR3 has 12 amino acids. The V end was cut by 2 bases, the J end by 6 bases, with 6 bases between. CDR1 is SNHLY and CDR2 is FYNNEI in the germline V gene.

The chain has TRBV7-9 and TRBJ2-7; maybe TRBD2 (5 bases). CDR3 length equals 15 residues. V was cut by 2 bases and J by 5 bases, with 16 bases left in between. The V gene's germline CDR1 is SEHNR and CDR2 FQNEAQ (reference sequence). CDR3: CASSLMDSLSHEQYF. The CDR3 nucleotides read TGTGCCAGCAGCTTAATGGACTCACTTTCCCACGAGCAGTACTTC.

This clonotype was counted ten times or more. This chain connects TRBV12-3 or TRBV12-4 to TRBJ2-7; D assignment may be TRBD1 or TRBD2 (7 bases each). Trimming cost V 5 bases and J 5 bases, with 16 bases left between them. This CDR3 contains 14 residues. CDR3 in DNA: TGTGCCAGCAGTCCAGGGGGGGCCCTTGACGAGCAGTACTTC. This gives the protein CASSPGGALDEQYF.

A single count supports this clonotype. V usage is TRBV4-1 and J usage is TRBJ2-3; no clear D. This CDR3 is 12 amino acids long. Between the trimmed V and J ends, which lost 4 bases and 7 bases, there was a span of 9 bases. Germline CDR1 MGHRA, CDR2 YSYEKL. CDR3 sequence: CASSPSWHTQYF. CDR3 nucleotide sequence: TGCGCCAGCAGCCCATCGTGGCATACGCAGTATTTT.

There are a few counts of this clonotype. The rearrangement uses TRBV28 and TRBJ2-3, with 9 bases lining up with TRBD2. This CDR3 has 17 residues. Looked up from germline, CDR1 is MDHEN and CDR2 is SYDVKM. V was pared by 6 bases and J by 0 bases, with 10 bases of the junction left unmatched. CDR3 DNA: TGTGCCAGCAGCCCCTTTAGCGGGAGTCCAAGCACAGATACGCAGTATTTT. This gives the protein CASSPFSGSPSTDTQYF.

The chain combines TRBV5-1 with TRBJ2-3; 9 nucleotides line up with TRBD2. This CDR3 has 14 residues. The V gene end was trimmed by 7 bases and the J gene end by 5 bases; junction bases not matched to a gene: 8. Germline assignment: CDR1 SGHRS and CDR2 YFSETQ. The CDR3 region is CASADSGSEDTQYF. The CDR3 bases are TGCGCCAGCGCAGATAGCGGGAGTGAAGATACGCAGTATTTT.

Ten or more counts support this clonotype. The CDR3 sequence: CASSRLAGGAYEQYF. The CDR3 nucleotides are TGTGCCAGCAGTCGACTAGCGGGAGGAGCCTACGAGCAGTACTTC. The J gene is TRBJ2-7, the V gene TRBV28; TRBD2 matches at 13 bases. CDR3 length: 15 residues. The V gene end was trimmed by 5 bases and the J gene end by 2 bases; junction bases not matched to a gene: 3. CDR1 is MDHEN, CDR2 SYDVKM, per germline.

There are many counts of this clonotype. The rearrangement links TRBV28 to TRBJ2-5, with D possibly matching TRBD1 (5 bases). This CDR3 is 16 amino acids long. V was pared by 3 bases and J by 0 bases, with 14 bases between. The V gene's germline CDR1 is MDHEN and CDR2 SYDVKM. The CDR3, as DNA: TGTGCCAGCAGTTTCCAGTCAGGGATATACCAAGAGACCCAGTACTTC. Translating it yields CASSFQSGIYQETQYF.

This clonotype was seen many times. This sequence joins TRBV28 and TRBJ1-2, with D tentatively TRBD1 (5 bases). The CDR3 has 15 amino acids. V gave up 7 bases and J gave up 5 bases, with 20 bases separating them. Per germline, CDR1 MDHEN and CDR2 SYDVKM. The CDR3 DNA is TGTGCCAGCACCTCGGGACCATTTATTTCGTATGGCTACACCTTC. Translation gives CASTSGPFISYGYTF.

This clonotype appeared a few times. The chain links TRBV20-1 to TRBJ2-7, with D unresolved. Germline CDR1 is DFQATT and CDR2 is SNEGSKA (reference sequence). The CDR3 runs 12 residues. V was shortened by 5 bases and J by 2 bases, with 10 bases between the two germline ends. CDR3 DNA sequence: TGCAGTGCTGGGAAAAAGGCCTACGAGCAGTACTTC. It codes for CSAGKKAYEQYF.

This clonotype occurred many times. J is TRBJ2-1 and V is TRBV19; D gene uncertain. Germline CDR1 LNHDA, CDR2 SQIVND (reference sequence). Between the trimmed V and J ends, which lost 3 bases and 4 bases, there was a span of 7 bases. This CDR3 has 13 residues. The CDR3 DNA is TGTGCCAGTAGTATCTCCGGTTACAATGAGCAGTTCTTC. Amino acid sequence: CASSISGYNEQFF.

This clonotype showed up many times. The chain is built from TRBV29-1 and TRBJ2-3, with D perhaps TRBD2 (6 bases). CDR1 and CDR2 (germline): SQVTM, ANQGSEA. This CDR3 spans 12 amino acids. V gave up 7 bases and J gave up 5 bases, with 13 bases separating them. The CDR3 is CSAPGRIDTQYF. The CDR3 DNA sequence: TGCAGCGCGCCGGGGAGGATAGATACGCAGTATTTT.

This clonotype has only a few counts. The chain links TRBV29-1 to TRBJ2-3; D is possibly TRBD2 (5 bases). Trimming pared 2 bases from V and 1 base from J, leaving 7 bases between. Germline CDR1 SQVTM, CDR2 ANQGSEA. This CDR3 has 13 amino acids. CDR3 protein: CSVETRGTDTQYF. The CDR3 coding sequence is TGCAGCGTTGAAACTAGGGGCACAGATACGCAGTATTTT.

The table lists this clonotype with many counts. The chain couples TRBV11-2 to TRBJ1-2, with D uncertain. The CDR3 spans 14 residues. CDR1 and CDR2 from the germline V gene are SGHAT and FQNNGV. V was clipped by 6 bases and J by 6 bases, with 17 bases between them. CDR3 sequence (DNA): TGTGCCAGCAGACGCCCCGGCCGAGGCAATGGCTACACCTTC. Its translation: CASRRPGRGNGYTF.

At least ten counts were recorded for this clonotype. The V gene is TRBV10-3, the J gene TRBJ2-7, with TRBD2 matching over 13 bases. CDR1 and CDR2 from the germline V gene are ENHRY and SYGVKD. V dropped 7 bases and J dropped 2; count of bases not matched to a gene: 2. The CDR3 has 14 amino acids. The CDR3: CAIKGLAGAYEQYF. The CDR3 nucleotides are TGTGCCATCAAAGGACTAGCGGGAGCCTACGAGCAGTACTTC.